A single T cell receptor beta chain is shown here with its context. This clone was observed a few times. Its antigen specificity is not known. Nothing much larger sits one base from this clone, and base qualities are not available. These data belong to a study of control samples from healthy donors and cancer patients (dated by TCRdb to about 2020). Reading from cysteine to phenylalanine, the CDR3 counts 17 amino acids. The read is trimmed to its CDR3 DNA, 51 bases read in frame from base 1. Unmatched junction bases come to 9, with V trimmed by 0 bases and J by 6 bases. From the germline V gene, CDR1 is MNHNS and CDR2 is SASEGT. Library method: the immunoSEQ multiplex PCR assay. TCRdb obtained this table from immuneACCESS and retained in-frame rearrangements with V and J assigned. These tables miss some clones; where compared with another copy, unresolved V genes account for less than half of the shortfall, and the remainder is unexplained. The sample yields about 89,000 clones; about 84% were counted once. The top ten constitute less than 2.5% of the sample.

Sequenced: blood. The V gene is TRBV6-1 and the J gene is TRBJ2-3; 10 central nucleotides agree with TRBD2. This clonotype was obtained from a woman aged 40-49 years in good health. The bases are TGTGCCAGCAGTGAAGCGGGGAGCGGGGGGGCCAGGGATACGCAGTATTTT. Its protein is CASSEAGSGGARDTQYF.